This TCR beta chain was observed in a study of human T cells and chemical hapten exposure. As for the study in general: After 6 days, upper back 0.01% DPC patch tests were scored.

Time point specified: patch test 1, 2 weeks after DPC sensitization. Documented treatment: therapeutic diphenylcyclopropenone sensitization with weekly scalp DPC. Original processing methods: Samples contained a median of 95,638 TCRs, with a range of 23,224 to 690,600. In TCRdb, the RACE reads were re-called with MiXCR into one record per CDR3 protein. For this entry, the V and J calls and clone size follow TCRdb and not the study's own pipeline. The sample shows some 180,000 distinct CDR3 sequences, 20% to 25% of them seen only once. The sequence came from a woman aged 45 to 65 with alopecia areata. Some clones in this sample may be carry-over from other donors' samples. The sequencing here drew on whole blood, taken in connection with sensitization to the hapten diphenylcyclopropenone (DPC).

The CDR3 is CSVAGLAGGGELFF. The CDR3, as DNA: TGCAGCGTTGCTGGACTAGCGGGCGGCGGGGAGCTGTTTTTT. The chain has TRBV29-1 and TRBJ2-2; 11 bases map to TRBD2. The CDR3 contains 14 residues. Germline V gene data show CDR1 as SQVTM and CDR2 as ANQGSEA. The V gene end was trimmed by 4 bases and the J gene end by 7 bases; junction bases not matched to a gene: 5.